The clone carrying this T cell receptor (beta chain) was counted between two and nine times. The CDR3 spans 17 residues. CDR1 and CDR2 from the germline V gene are SEHNR and FQNEAQ (reference sequence). Trimming removed 4 bases from V and 4 bases from J, with 22 bases in between. TCRdb fed the reads into MiXCR, producing one record per CDR3 protein. The sample yields approximately 630,000 distinct CDR3 sequences, roughly a quarter seen once. This entry belongs to a study of T cell repertoires in cytomegalovirus infection. Whole-study context: Carrying CMV and the relevant HLA type showed in public TCR beta signatures.

The chain is built from TRBV7-9 and TRBJ2-5, with D possibly TRBD1 on 5 matching bases. Sequencing used CD8+ T cells from PBMCs. The clonotype was recovered from a human donor in good health (CMV status not recorded). Some clones in this sample may be carry-over from other donors' samples. In nucleotides, the CDR3 is TGTGCCAGCAGCTCTTCCTCGCAGGGCGGAGCGAGAGAGACCCAGTACTTC. Amino acids: CASSSSSQGGARETQYF.